This record looks at one T cell receptor beta chain sequence and its context. What it recognizes is unknown. This sample was included in a study of T cells in Graves' hyperthyroidism and ophthalmopathy. The CDR3 is made up of 13 amino acids. Per germline, CDR1 SGDLS and CDR2 YYNGEE. With V trimmed by 4 bases and J by 6 bases, 6 bases remained unmatched. Findings of the study overall: Blood also contained most expanded thyroid clonotypes above 0.001.

The CDR3 regions of TCR beta were amplified from RNA transcripts. HTBI primers were used for first-round RT-PCR of the TCR CDR3. TCRdb re-analysed the multiplex PCR reads in MiXCR, keeping a single row per CDR3 protein. The sample consists of approximately 740,000 distinct CDR3 sequences, about 15% of them appearing once. The sample comprised blood. V gene TRBV9 combines with J gene TRBJ2-7, with 8 nucleotides matching TRBD2. This TCR came from a woman between 18 and 29 years old with Graves' hyperthyroidism. CDR3: CASSSSGWAEQYF. Here the CDR3 DNA reads TGTGCCAGCAGCTCTAGCGGGTGGGCCGAGCAGTACTTC.